This T cell receptor (beta chain) derives from a study of shared clonotypes between healthy human individuals. Investigators spread the genomic DNA of each subset evenly over several immunoSEQ plates. It was 150 to 200 ng DNA, about 30,000 T cell genomes, that sorted-subset replicate PCRs used. Sequencing was performed with immunoSEQ multiplex PCR; in TCRdb, only in-frame clones are kept and a portion is missing. The profile shows around 1,900,000 clones, roughly 95% of them singletons. This CDR3 comprises 15 residues. Unmatched junction bases numbered 10, after V lost 2 bases and J lost 6 bases. Per the germline V gene, CDR1 is GTSNPN and CDR2 is SVGIG (reference sequence). Selected positively for CCR7 and CD45RO-negative, naive CD8 cells excluded terminally differentiated effector memory CD45RA+ cells. This clone has just a few counts.

What was sequenced was naive CD8+ T cells from PBMCs. V is TRBV30 and J is TRBJ1-1; 9 positions agree with TRBD1. The receptor comes from a man aged 18 to 29 in good health. Some clones in this sample may be carry-over from other donors' samples. The CDR3 DNA reads TGTGCCTGGAGTCCTCCGGGACAGGGACTCGCTGAAGCTTTCTTT. Translated: CAWSPPGQGLAEAFF. The full variable domain, with the rest looked up from reference TRBV30 and TRBJ1-1, is SQTIHQWPATLVQPVGSPLSLECTVEGTSNPNLYWYRQAAGRGLQLLFYSVGIGQISSEVPQNLSASRPQDRQFILSSKKLLLSDSGFYLCAWSPPGQGLAEAFFGQGTRLTVV.